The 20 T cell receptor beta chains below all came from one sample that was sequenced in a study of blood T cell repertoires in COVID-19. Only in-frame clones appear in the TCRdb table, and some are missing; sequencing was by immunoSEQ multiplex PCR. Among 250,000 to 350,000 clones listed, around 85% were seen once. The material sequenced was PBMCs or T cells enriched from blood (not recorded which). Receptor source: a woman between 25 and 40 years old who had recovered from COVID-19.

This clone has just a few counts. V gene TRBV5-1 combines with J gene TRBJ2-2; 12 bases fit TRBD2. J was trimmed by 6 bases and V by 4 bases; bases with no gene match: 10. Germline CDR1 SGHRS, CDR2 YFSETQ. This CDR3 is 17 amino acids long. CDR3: CASSLRTSGEISGELFF. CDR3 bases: TGCGCCAGCAGCCTCCGGACTAGCGGGGAGATCTCCGGGGAGCTGTTTTTT.

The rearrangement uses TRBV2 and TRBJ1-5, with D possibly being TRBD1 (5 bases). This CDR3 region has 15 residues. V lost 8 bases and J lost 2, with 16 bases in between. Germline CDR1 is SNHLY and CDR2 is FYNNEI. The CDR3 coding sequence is TGTGCCAGCCGTCTGTCGGGGGTAGGCAATCAGCCCCAGCATTTT. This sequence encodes CASRLSGVGNQPQHF. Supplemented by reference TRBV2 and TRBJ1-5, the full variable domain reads EPEVTQTPSHQVTQMGQEVILRCVPISNHLYFYWYRQILGQKVEFLVSFYNNEISEKSEIFDDQFSVERPDGSNFTLKIRSTKLEDSAMYFCASRLSGVGNQPQHFGDGTRLSIL.

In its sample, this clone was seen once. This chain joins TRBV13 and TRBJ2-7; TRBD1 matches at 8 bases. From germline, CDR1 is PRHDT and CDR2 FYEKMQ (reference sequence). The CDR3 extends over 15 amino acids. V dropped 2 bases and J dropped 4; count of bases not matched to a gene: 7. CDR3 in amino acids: CASSLNTGGIYEQYF. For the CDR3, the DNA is TGTGCCAGCAGCTTAAATACAGGGGGGATTTACGAGCAGTACTTC.

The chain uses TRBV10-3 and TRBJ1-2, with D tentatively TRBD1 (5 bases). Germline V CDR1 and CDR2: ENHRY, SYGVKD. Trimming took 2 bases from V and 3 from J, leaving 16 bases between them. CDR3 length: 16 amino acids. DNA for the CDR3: TGTGCCATCAGTGAGGGTTACAGGAATGGGGACTATGGCTACACCTTC. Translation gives CAISEGYRNGDYGYTF.

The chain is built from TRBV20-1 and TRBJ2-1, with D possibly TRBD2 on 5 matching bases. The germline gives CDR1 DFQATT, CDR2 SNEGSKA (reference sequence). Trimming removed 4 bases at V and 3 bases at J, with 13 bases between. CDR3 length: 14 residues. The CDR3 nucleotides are TGCAGTGCTATTGAAGCCGGGGACTACAATGAGCAGTTCTTC. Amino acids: CSAIEAGDYNEQFF.

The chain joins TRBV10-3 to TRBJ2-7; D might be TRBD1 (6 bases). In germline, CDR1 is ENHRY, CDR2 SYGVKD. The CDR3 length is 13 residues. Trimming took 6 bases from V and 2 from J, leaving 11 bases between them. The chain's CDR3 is CAIRVGTTYEQYF. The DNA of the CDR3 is TGTGCCATCAGAGTTGGGACAACCTACGAGCAGTACTTC.

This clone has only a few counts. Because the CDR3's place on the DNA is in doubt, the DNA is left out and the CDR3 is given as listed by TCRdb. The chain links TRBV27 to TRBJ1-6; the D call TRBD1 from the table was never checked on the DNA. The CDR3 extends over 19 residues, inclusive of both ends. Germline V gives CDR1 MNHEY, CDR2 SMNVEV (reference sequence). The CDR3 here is CASSPYFGPTGTNYSPLHF.

The CDR3 nucleotides read TGTGCCAGCTCACCAAGCGAAAATGAGCAGTTCTTC. Protein sequence: CASSPSENEQFF. The chain is built from TRBV18 and TRBJ2-1; no reliable D call. The CDR3 length is 12 residues. Germline V CDR1 and CDR2: KGHSH, LQKENI. Trimming left V 2 bases short and J 7 bases short, with 6 bases between.

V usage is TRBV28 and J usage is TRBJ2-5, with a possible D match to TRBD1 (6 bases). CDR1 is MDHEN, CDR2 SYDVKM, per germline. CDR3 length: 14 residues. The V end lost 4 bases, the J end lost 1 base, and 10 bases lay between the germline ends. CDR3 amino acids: CASSWDNLQETQYF. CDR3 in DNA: TGTGCCAGCAGTTGGGACAACCTCCAAGAGACCCAGTACTTC.

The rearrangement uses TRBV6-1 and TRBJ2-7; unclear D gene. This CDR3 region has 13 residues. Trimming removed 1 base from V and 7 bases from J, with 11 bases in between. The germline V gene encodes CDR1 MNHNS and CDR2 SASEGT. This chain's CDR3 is CASSEVTGGEQYF. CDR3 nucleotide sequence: TGTGCCAGCAGTGAAGTTACGGGTGGGGAGCAGTACTTC.

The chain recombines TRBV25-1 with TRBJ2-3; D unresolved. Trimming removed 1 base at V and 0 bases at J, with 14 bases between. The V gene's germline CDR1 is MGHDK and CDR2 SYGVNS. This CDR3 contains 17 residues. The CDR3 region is CASSEFQSGPSTDTQYF. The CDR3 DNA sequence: TGTGCCAGCAGTGAATTCCAGTCGGGTCCAAGCACAGATACGCAGTATTTT.

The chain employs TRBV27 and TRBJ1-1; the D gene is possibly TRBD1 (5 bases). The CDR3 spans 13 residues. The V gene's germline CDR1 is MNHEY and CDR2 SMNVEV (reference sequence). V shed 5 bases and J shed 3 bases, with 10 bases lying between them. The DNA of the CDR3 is TGTGCCAGCAGTCAACCCAGGGACACTGAAGCTTTCTTT. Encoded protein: CASSQPRDTEAFF.

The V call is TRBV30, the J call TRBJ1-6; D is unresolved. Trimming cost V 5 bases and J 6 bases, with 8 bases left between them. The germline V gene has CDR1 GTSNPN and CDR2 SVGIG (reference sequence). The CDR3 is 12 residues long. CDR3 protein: CAWRVLNSPLHF. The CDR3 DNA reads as TGTGCCTGGCGGGTCCTTAATTCACCCCTCCACTTT.

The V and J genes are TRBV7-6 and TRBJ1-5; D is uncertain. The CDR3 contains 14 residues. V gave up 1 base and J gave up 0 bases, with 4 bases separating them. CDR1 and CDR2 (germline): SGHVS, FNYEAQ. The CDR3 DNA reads TGTGCCAGCAGCTTAGATATTAGCAATCAGCCCCAGCATTTT. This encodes CASSLDISNQPQHF.

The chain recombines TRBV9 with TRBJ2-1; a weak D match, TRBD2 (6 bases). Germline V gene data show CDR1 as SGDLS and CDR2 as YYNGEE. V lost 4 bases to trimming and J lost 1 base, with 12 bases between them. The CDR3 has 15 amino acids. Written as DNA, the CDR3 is TGTGCCAGCAGCTTAACTAGCTATTCCTACAATGAGCAGTTCTTC. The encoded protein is CASSLTSYSYNEQFF.

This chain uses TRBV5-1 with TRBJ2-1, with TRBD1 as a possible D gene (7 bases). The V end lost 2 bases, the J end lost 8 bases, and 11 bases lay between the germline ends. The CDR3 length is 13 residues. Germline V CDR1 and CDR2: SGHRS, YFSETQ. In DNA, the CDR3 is TGCGCCAGCAGCTTCAGGGGGGCGGATGAGCAGTTCTTC. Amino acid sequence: CASSFRGADEQFF. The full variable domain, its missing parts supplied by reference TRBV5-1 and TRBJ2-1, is KAGVTQTPRYLIKTRGQQVTLSCSPISGHRSVSWYQQTPGQGLQFLFEYFSETQRNKGNFPGRFSGRQFSNSRSEMNVSTLELGDSALYLCASSFRGADEQFFGPGTRLTVL.

The CDR3 DNA reads as TGTGCCAGCTTCGATTCTGGCGGGGGGGCAAGTTTCTTC. Translation gives CASFDSGGGASFF. The gene calls are TRBV7-9 and TRBJ2-1; 9 nucleotides agree with TRBD2. The ends lost 8 bases at V and 16 bases at J; junction bases unmatched: 15. CDR3 length: 13 amino acids. CDR1 and CDR2 from the germline V gene are SEHNR and FQNEAQ (reference sequence).

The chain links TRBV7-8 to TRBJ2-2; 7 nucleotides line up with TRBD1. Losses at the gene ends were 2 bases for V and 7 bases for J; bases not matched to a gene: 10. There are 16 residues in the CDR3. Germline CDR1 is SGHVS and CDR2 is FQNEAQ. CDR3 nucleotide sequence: TGTGCCAGCAGCTTAAGACCGGGACAGTCCCGCGGGGAGCTGTTTTTT. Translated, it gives CASSLRPGQSRGELFF.

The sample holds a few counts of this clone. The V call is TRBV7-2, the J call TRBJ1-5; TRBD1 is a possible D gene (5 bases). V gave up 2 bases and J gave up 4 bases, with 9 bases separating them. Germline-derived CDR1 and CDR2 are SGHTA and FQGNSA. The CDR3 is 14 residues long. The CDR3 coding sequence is TGTGCCAGCAGCTTATCTACAGGTAATCAGCCCCAGCATTTT. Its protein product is CASSLSTGNQPQHF.

CDR3 sequence reads: CASSLFPHQPQHF. The CDR3 DNA follows: TGTGCCAGCAGTCTCTTCCCTCATCAGCCCCAGCATTTT. The rearrangement joins TRBV27 to TRBJ1-5; no clear D gene. Germline assignment: CDR1 MNHEY and CDR2 SMNVEV (reference sequence). V shed 5 bases and J shed 5 bases, with 10 bases lying between them. The CDR3 runs to 13 residues.